This is a list of T cell receptor beta chains from one sample in a study of blood T cell repertoires in COVID-19. The table came from immunoSEQ multiplex PCR; TCRdb's copy has only in-frame clones and leaves some out. The table records around 300,000 clones, about four fifths of them present only once. Input material: peripheral blood. These receptors all stem from a man aged 25-45 years with active or convalescent COVID-19. The CDR3 runs from the conserved cysteine through the conserved F or W. D genes are given only for firm matches. Size is stated for part of the rows, as once, few or many counts, or as a class when the clone is expanded.

clone size: -
V gene: TRBV25-1
J gene: TRBJ2-5
D gene: -
CDR3 protein: CASSGGSETQYF
CDR3 DNA: TGTGCCAGCAGTGGAGGGAGTGAGACCCAGTACTTC

clone size: -
V gene: TRBV5-5
J gene: TRBJ1-1
D gene: -
CDR3 protein: CASSLRAYTEAFF
CDR3 DNA: TGTGCCAGCAGCCTGAGGGCGTACACTGAAGCTTTCTTT

clone size: -
V gene: TRBV19
J gene: TRBJ2-1
D gene: -
CDR3 protein: CASKGLRGYNEQFF
CDR3 DNA: TGTGCCAGTAAAGGGCTGCGGGGCTACAATGAGCAGTTCTTC

clone size: once
V gene: TRBV6-2/TRBV6-3
J gene: TRBJ1-2
D gene: TRBD1
CDR3 protein: CASSLPGQIGYTF
CDR3 DNA: TGTGCCAGCAGTTTACCGGGACAGATTGGCTACACCTTC

clone size: -
V gene: TRBV12-3/TRBV12-4
J gene: TRBJ1-4
D gene: -
CDR3 protein: CASSRTGREKLFF
CDR3 DNA: TGTGCCAGCAGTCGGACGGGGAGGGAAAAACTGTTTTTT

clone size: -
V gene: TRBV11-2
J gene: TRBJ2-7
D gene: TRBD1
CDR3 protein: CASSTGDRSEAYEQYF
CDR3 DNA: TGTGCCAGCAGCACGGGGGACAGGTCTGAGGCCTACGAGCAGTACTTC

clone size: once
V gene: TRBV7-8
J gene: TRBJ2-3
D gene: TRBD2
CDR3 protein: CASSSELAGGPDTQYF
CDR3 DNA: TGTGCCAGCAGCTCTGAACTAGCGGGGGGACCAGATACGCAGTATTTT

clone size: -
V gene: TRBV24-1
J gene: TRBJ2-5
D gene: TRBD1
CDR3 protein: CATSAHDREETQYF
CDR3 DNA: TGTGCCACCAGTGCCCATGACAGGGAAGAGACCCAGTACTTC

clone size: -
V gene: TRBV7-2
J gene: TRBJ2-7
D gene: -
CDR3 protein: CASSLARGYEQYF
CDR3 DNA: TGTGCCAGCAGCTTAGCGCGTGGCTACGAGCAGTACTTC

clone size: -
V gene: TRBV11-3
J gene: TRBJ1-3
D gene: -
CDR3 protein: CASSPGPGNTIYF
CDR3 DNA: TGTGCCAGCAGCCCAGGGCCTGGAAACACCATATATTTT

clone size: once
V gene: TRBV7-9
J gene: TRBJ2-7
D gene: -
CDR3 protein: CASSPQKGPYEQYF
CDR3 DNA: TGTGCCAGCAGTCCTCAAAAGGGGCCCTACGAGCAGTACTTC

clone size: -
V gene: TRBV9
J gene: TRBJ2-3
D gene: -
CDR3 protein: CASSVSEGAPDTQYF
CDR3 DNA: TGTGCCAGCAGCGTATCGGAGGGGGCCCCAGATACGCAGTATTTT

clone size: -
V gene: TRBV3-1/TRBV3-2
J gene: TRBJ1-6
D gene: TRBD1
CDR3 protein: CASGQGTGGERGTLHF
CDR3 DNA: TGTGCCAGTGGGCAAGGGACAGGGGGCGAAAGGGGCACCCTCCACTTT

clone size: -
V gene: TRBV6-6
J gene: TRBJ1-1
D gene: TRBD1
CDR3 protein: CASTGGLNTEAFF
CDR3 DNA: TGTGCCAGCACAGGGGGCTTGAACACTGAAGCTTTCTTT

clone size: -
V gene: TRBV7-2
J gene: TRBJ2-5
D gene: TRBD2
CDR3 protein: CASSFGLVLETQYF
CDR3 DNA: TGTGCCAGCAGCTTTGGACTAGTACTAGAGACCCAGTACTTC

clone size: -
V gene: TRBV28
J gene: TRBJ1-5
D gene: TRBD1
CDR3 protein: CASSAPGQGPQHF
CDR3 DNA: TGTGCCAGCAGTGCTCCGGGACAGGGGCCCCAGCATTTT

clone size: many
V gene: TRBV7-9
J gene: TRBJ2-6
D gene: -
CDR3 protein: CASSPGFTLFSGANVLTF
CDR3 DNA: TGTGCCAGCAGCCCCGGTTTCACTCTGTTCTCTGGGGCCAACGTCCTGACTTTC

clone size: once
V gene: TRBV29-1
J gene: TRBJ2-7
D gene: TRBD1
CDR3 protein: CSVIGVGQGFYEQYF
CDR3 DNA: TGCAGCGTTATCGGCGTGGGACAGGGGTTCTACGAGCAGTACTTC

clone size: -
V gene: TRBV18
J gene: TRBJ2-2
D gene: TRBD2
CDR3 protein: CASSPPTSGTGELFF
CDR3 DNA: TGTGCCAGCTCACCACCGACTAGCGGAACCGGGGAGCTGTTTTTT

clone size: -
V gene: TRBV6-5
J gene: TRBJ1-3
D gene: -
CDR3 protein: CASSYQGNTIYF
CDR3 DNA: TGTGCCAGCAGTTACCAGGGAAACACCATATATTTT

clone size: -
V gene: TRBV29-1
J gene: TRBJ2-6
D gene: TRBD1
CDR3 protein: CSVVGQGAGANVLTF
CDR3 DNA: TGCAGCGTTGTCGGACAGGGGGCTGGGGCCAACGTCCTGACTTTC

clone size: -
V gene: TRBV27
J gene: TRBJ1-2
D gene: -
CDR3 protein: CASSLLTGEGYTF
CDR3 DNA: TGTGCCAGCAGTTTATTGACAGGAGAAGGCTACACCTTC

clone size: -
V gene: TRBV24-1
J gene: TRBJ2-3
D gene: -
CDR3 protein: CATSDPGTDTQYF
CDR3 DNA: TGTGCCACCAGTGATCCAGGGACAGATACGCAGTATTTT

clone size: -
V gene: TRBV5-1
J gene: TRBJ1-3
D gene: TRBD1
CDR3 protein: CASSFDRVGGNTIYF
CDR3 DNA: TGCGCCAGCAGCTTCGACAGGGTTGGTGGAAACACCATATATTTT

clone size: -
V gene: TRBV4-2
J gene: TRBJ1-3
D gene: -
CDR3 protein: CASSQVPDSGNTIYF
CDR3 DNA: TGTGCCAGCAGCCAAGTCCCAGACTCTGGAAACACCATATATTTT

clone size: -
V gene: TRBV24-1
J gene: TRBJ2-1
D gene: TRBD2
CDR3 protein: CATSGGTSGRVNNEQFF
CDR3 DNA: TGTGCCACCAGCGGGGGGACTAGCGGGAGGGTTAACAATGAGCAGTTCTTC

clone size: few
V gene: TRBV14
J gene: TRBJ2-7
D gene: -
CDR3 protein: CASSQVLGHEQYF
CDR3 DNA: TGTGCCAGCAGCCAAGTTCTGGGCCACGAGCAGTACTTC

clone size: once
V gene: TRBV7-9
J gene: TRBJ2-7
D gene: TRBD1
CDR3 protein: CASSYTGGASYEQYF
CDR3 DNA: TGTGCCAGCAGCTACACAGGGGGCGCCTCCTACGAGCAGTACTTC

clone size: -
V gene: TRBV3-1/TRBV3-2
J gene: TRBJ2-1
D gene: -
CDR3 protein: CASSQDAGWRQFF
CDR3 DNA: TGTGCCAGCAGCCAAGACGCAGGGTGGCGGCAGTTCTTC